This entry lists 23 T cell receptor beta chains sequenced from one sample in a study of OX40 agonist ivuxolimab in advanced cancers. Some clones are missing from TCRdb's copy, which holds only in-frame ones; the method was immunoSEQ multiplex PCR. The repertoire holds tens of thousands of clones, with approximately 90% as singletons. This material consisted of CD4+ or CD8+ T cells sorted from blood, taken in a trial of the OX40 agonist ivuxolimab. The receptors were sampled from an adult with an advanced solid tumor such as melanoma, head and neck, liver or kidney cancer.

The V and J genes are TRBV29-1 and TRBJ2-2; 7 positions agree with TRBD1. V lost 7 bases, J lost 7 bases, and 15 bases stayed unmatched. Looked up from germline, CDR1 is SQVTM and CDR2 is ANQGSEA. This CDR3 is built from 15 residues. CDR3 residues: CSAGPGQGVNGELFF. CDR3 DNA sequence: TGCAGCGCTGGCCCGGGTCAGGGGGTGAACGGGGAGCTGTTTTTT.

This clone is judged large. This chain links TRBV7-6 with TRBJ1-5; 11 bases fit TRBD1. CDR1 SGHVS and CDR2 FNYEAQ come from the germline V gene. This CDR3 is built from 15 residues. J was trimmed by 9 bases and V by 1 base; bases with no gene match: 5. CDR3 amino acids: CASSLGTGGLVPQHF. CDR3 DNA sequence: TGTGCCAGCAGCTTAGGGACAGGGGGCTTGGTGCCCCAGCATTTT.

This sequence joins TRBV6-5 and TRBJ1-1; no clear D. The germline gives CDR1 MNHEY, CDR2 SVGAGI. The V gene lost 5 bases and the J gene lost 3 bases, with 13 bases spanning the gap. The CDR3 runs to 14 residues. The chain's CDR3 is CASSPHPSYTEAFF. The CDR3 coding sequence is TGTGCCAGCAGTCCCCACCCTAGTTACACTGAAGCTTTCTTT.

The chain has TRBV12-2 and TRBJ2-1; the table's D call, TRBD2, has no DNA check behind it. TRBV12-2 is termed a pseudogene. The CDR3 runs 15 residues. The CDR3, as DNA: TGTGCAAGTCGCTACCAGCGGGAGGGCCCCTATGAGCAGTTCTTC. The encoded protein is CASRYQREGPYEQFF.

This clone was detected once. The rearrangement joins TRBV12-5 to TRBJ1-1; tentative D call: TRBD1 (6 bases). Trimming removed 1 base at V and 4 bases at J, with 13 bases between. This CDR3 comprises 15 residues. Germline CDR1 reads LGHNT; CDR2 reads FRNRAP. The CDR3 bases are TGTGCTAGTGGTTTGGCGGTTAGGGGGAGCACTGAAGCTTTCTTT. Translation gives CASGLAVRGSTEAFF.

The chain carries TRBV28 and TRBJ2-2, with 11 bases matching TRBD2. The trim removed 7 bases at V and 7 bases at J, leaving 8 bases unmatched. The CDR3 extends over 15 amino acids. The germline gives CDR1 MDHEN, CDR2 SYDVKM. DNA for the CDR3: TGTGCCAGCAACCAACTAGCGGGAGCGGTCGGGGAGCTGTTTTTT. Residues: CASNQLAGAVGELFF.

This clone was seen only once. The gene calls are TRBV6-6 and TRBJ2-7; 12 bases are shared with TRBD1. After removal of 7 bases from V and 6 bases from J, the junction contained 10 bases not matched to a gene. The germline V gene encodes CDR1 MNHNY and CDR2 SVGAGI (reference sequence). The CDR3 is 15 residues long. In DNA, the CDR3 is TGTGCCAGCACCCGTATGGGACAGGGGGCTAGCGAGCAGTACTTC. Translation gives CASTRMGQGASEQYF.

The DNA for the CDR3 is TGTGCCAGCAGCTTGATGTTCTATGGCTACACCTTC. Translated: CASSLMFYGYTF. This chain joins TRBV5-6 and TRBJ1-2; D is undetermined. Trimming cost V 1 base and J 4 bases, with 5 bases left between them. The CDR3 loop spans 12 amino acids. CDR1 is SGHDT and CDR2 is YYEEEE in the germline V gene.

The chain combines TRBV29-1 with TRBJ2-3; a possible D gene is TRBD2 (7 bases). This CDR3 region has 15 residues. Looked up from germline, CDR1 is SQVTM and CDR2 is ANQGSEA. Trimming shortened V by 5 bases and J by 2 bases, and 17 bases separated the two germline ends. The CDR3 region is CSVPPAGAYTDTQYF. CDR3 nucleotides: TGCAGCGTTCCCCCCGCGGGGGCCTACACAGATACGCAGTATTTT.

This sequence joins TRBV29-1 and TRBJ2-7; D possibly corresponds to TRBD2 (5 bases). The V and J ends lost 8 bases and 2 bases respectively, with 13 bases between them. The length of the CDR3 is 12 residues. Germline CDR1 is SQVTM and CDR2 is ANQGSEA. The CDR3 protein is CSFRDYTYEQYF. Here the CDR3 DNA reads TGCAGCTTCCGGGATTATACCTACGAGCAGTACTTC.

This clone was seen once. V gene TRBV6-5 combines with J gene TRBJ2-3; unclear D gene. V was clipped by 6 bases and J by 1 base, with 14 bases between them. From germline, CDR1 is MNHEY and CDR2 SVGAGI. The CDR3 is 15 amino acids. This CDR3 is CASRIEVYRTDTQYF. CDR3 DNA sequence: TGTGCCAGCAGGATTGAGGTGTACCGCACAGATACGCAGTATTTT.

The chain recombines TRBV6-5 with TRBJ2-1, with D unresolved. Germline V gene lookup returns CDR1 MNHEY and CDR2 SVGAGI. The CDR3 contains 13 residues. V was clipped by 5 bases and J by 8 bases, with 13 bases between them. The CDR3 bases are TGTGCCAGCAGTCGCCCAGCTAACGATGAGCAGTTCTTC. It codes for CASSRPANDEQFF.

The V and J genes are TRBV4-1 and TRBJ2-7; TRBD1 matches at 12 bases. V trimming: 3 bases; J trimming: 4 bases; junction bases outside the gene matches: 7. The CDR3 has 16 residues. Per the germline V gene, CDR1 is MGHRA and CDR2 is YSYEKL. The CDR3 protein is CASSHGGTGGGYEQYF. The CDR3 DNA sequence: TGCGCCAGCAGCCATGGGGGGACAGGGGGCGGATACGAGCAGTACTTC.

This clone came up many times. The CDR3 sequence is CASSLSPSYTGELFF. For the CDR3, the DNA is TGTGCCAGCAGTTTATCTCCCTCTTACACCGGGGAGCTGTTTTTT. This rearrangement joins TRBV28 to TRBJ2-2, with D hard to call. There are 15 residues in the CDR3. The V and J ends lost 1 base and 3 bases respectively, with 9 bases between them. Germline lookup yields CDR1 MDHEN and CDR2 SYDVKM.

This chain uses TRBV7-9 with TRBJ1-1; D gene uncertain. The ends were cut back, 0 bases at V and 7 bases at J, with 6 bases in the middle. The CDR3 totals 12 residues. Per the germline V gene, CDR1 is SEHNR and CDR2 is FQNEAQ (reference sequence). The CDR3 coding sequence is TGTGCCAGCAGCTTAGCGGCGGGTGAAGCTTTCTTT. Translated, it gives CASSLAAGEAFF.

The DNA for the CDR3 is TGCGCCAGCAAAGGGTCAGGGTCTAATAATTCACCCCTCCACTTT. Protein sequence: CASKGSGSNNSPLHF. V and J are TRBV10-2 and TRBJ1-6; D is possibly TRBD1 (5 bases). Germline CDR1 WSHSY, CDR2 SAAADI. The CDR3 is 15 amino acids. V shed 7 bases and J shed 5 bases, with 15 bases lying between them.

This chain connects TRBV11-2 to TRBJ2-7; TRBD2 matches 8 bases. The junction had 15 bases not matched to a gene; V was cut back by 5 bases and J by 6 bases. The germline CDR1 and CDR2 sequences are SGHAT and FQNNGV. This CDR3 has 16 residues. The CDR3 bases are TGTGCCAGCAGCCTACGAGCGGGAGAGCGATCGGGCGAGCAGTACTTC. Amino acid sequence: CASSLRAGERSGEQYF. The complete variable domain, with remaining parts taken from reference TRBV11-2 and TRBJ2-7, reads EAGVAQSPRYKIIEKRQSVAFWCNPISGHATLYWYQQILGQGPKLLIQFQNNGVVDDSQLPKDRFSAERLKGVDSTLKIQPAKLEDSAVYLCASSLRAGERSGEQYFGPGTRLTVT.

The J gene is TRBJ2-7, the V gene TRBV10-1; 7 positions match TRBD1. V dropped 3 bases and J dropped 0; count of bases not matched to a gene: 5. Germline CDR1 and CDR2: WNHNN and SYGVQD (reference sequence). CDR3 length equals 15 residues. CDR3 sequence: CASSDRQGSSYEQYF. Here the CDR3 DNA reads TGCGCCAGCAGTGACCGACAGGGCAGCTCCTACGAGCAGTACTTC.

This clone came up once. This rearrangement joins TRBV7-9 to TRBJ2-2; 7 positions agree with TRBD1. In germline, CDR1 is SEHNR, CDR2 FQNEAQ (reference sequence). CDR3 length equals 16 residues. Trimming removed 4 bases from V and 0 bases from J; junction bases left unmatched: 5. The chain's CDR3 is CASSSQGTPNTGELFF. The CDR3 coding sequence is TGTGCCAGCAGCTCACAGGGGACACCGAACACCGGGGAGCTGTTTTTT.

J is TRBJ2-1 and V is TRBV27, with D hard to call. This CDR3 comprises 12 residues. Trimming pared 2 bases from V and 6 bases from J, leaving 5 bases between. Germline assignment: CDR1 MNHEY and CDR2 SMNVEV (reference sequence). This CDR3 is CASSLTSNEQFF. The DNA of the CDR3 is TGTGCCAGCAGTTTAACCAGCAATGAGCAGTTCTTC.

V usage is TRBV6-5 and J usage is TRBJ1-5; no reliable D call. Germline V lookup: CDR1 MNHEY, CDR2 SVGAGI. Trimming cost V 8 bases and J 5 bases, with 10 bases left between them. The CDR3 loop spans 12 amino acids. The CDR3 DNA is TGTGCCAGCTCTCTGGGGTATCAGCCCCAGCATTTT. Translated: CASSLGYQPQHF.

The rearrangement links TRBV28 to TRBJ2-1; D is possibly TRBD2 (6 bases). This CDR3 comprises 15 residues. CDR1 and CDR2 (germline): MDHEN, SYDVKM. V shed 3 bases and J shed 0 bases, with 9 bases lying between them. CDR3 sequence: CASSFGGDSYNEQFF. In DNA form, the CDR3 reads TGTGCCAGCAGTTTCGGAGGGGACTCCTACAATGAGCAGTTCTTC.

The CDR3: CASSSLTGDSPLHF. The DNA for the CDR3 is TGTGCCAGCAGTTCACTAACTGGGGATTCACCCCTCCACTTT. The rearrangement joins TRBV6-6 to TRBJ1-6; D gene unclear. The V end lost 4 bases, the J end lost 8 bases, and 12 bases lay between the germline ends. Germline V gives CDR1 MNHNY, CDR2 SVGAGI (reference sequence). The CDR3 contains 14 residues.